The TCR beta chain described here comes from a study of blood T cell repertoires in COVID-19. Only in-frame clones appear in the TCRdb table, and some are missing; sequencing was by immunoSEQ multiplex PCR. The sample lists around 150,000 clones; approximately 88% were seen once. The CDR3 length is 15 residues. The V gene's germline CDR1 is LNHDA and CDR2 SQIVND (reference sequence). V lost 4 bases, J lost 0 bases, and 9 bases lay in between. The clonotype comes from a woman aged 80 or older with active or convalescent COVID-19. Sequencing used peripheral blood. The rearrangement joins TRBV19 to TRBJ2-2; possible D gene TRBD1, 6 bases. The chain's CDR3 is CASSTRTANTGELFF. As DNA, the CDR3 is TGTGCCAGTAGTACCCGGACAGCGAACACCGGGGAGCTGTTTTTT.